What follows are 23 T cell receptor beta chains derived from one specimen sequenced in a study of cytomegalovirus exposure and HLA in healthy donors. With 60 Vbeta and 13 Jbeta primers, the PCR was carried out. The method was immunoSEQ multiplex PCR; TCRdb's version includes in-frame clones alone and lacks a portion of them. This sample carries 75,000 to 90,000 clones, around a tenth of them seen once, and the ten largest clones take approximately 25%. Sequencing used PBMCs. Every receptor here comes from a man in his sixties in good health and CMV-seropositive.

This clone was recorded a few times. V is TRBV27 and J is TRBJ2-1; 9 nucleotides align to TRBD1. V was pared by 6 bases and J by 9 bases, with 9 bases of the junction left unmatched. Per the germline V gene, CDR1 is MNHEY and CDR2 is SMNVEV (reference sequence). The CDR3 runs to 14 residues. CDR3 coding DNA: TGTGCCAGCAGCCGGGACAGGGATAGTGCTGAGCAGTTCTTC. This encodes CASSRDRDSAEQFF.

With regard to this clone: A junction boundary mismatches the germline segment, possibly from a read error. CDR3 sequence reads: CASRRDRVLNF. The CDR3 DNA sequence: TGTGCCAGCAGACGTGACAGGGTCCTGAACTTC. V is TRBV6-5 and J is TRBJ2-7; 7 bases line up with TRBD1. This CDR3 is built from 11 residues. CDR1 is MNHEY, CDR2 SVGAGI, per germline.

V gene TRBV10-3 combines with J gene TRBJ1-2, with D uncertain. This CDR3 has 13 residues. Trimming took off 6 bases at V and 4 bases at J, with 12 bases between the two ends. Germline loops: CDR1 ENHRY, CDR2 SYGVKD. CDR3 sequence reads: CAIRISRVYGYTF. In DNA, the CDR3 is TGTGCCATCAGAATCTCACGGGTCTATGGCTACACCTTC.

The CDR3 region has the DNA TGTGCCAGCAGTTCCAGGGACTCTGGAAACACCATATATTTT. Protein: CASSSRDSGNTIYF. The chain uses TRBV6-5 and TRBJ1-3, with a weak D call TRBD1 (5 bases). The CDR3 spans 14 residues. The V gene lost 4 bases and the J gene lost 0 bases, with 7 bases spanning the gap. Germline CDR1 and CDR2: MNHEY and SVGAGI.

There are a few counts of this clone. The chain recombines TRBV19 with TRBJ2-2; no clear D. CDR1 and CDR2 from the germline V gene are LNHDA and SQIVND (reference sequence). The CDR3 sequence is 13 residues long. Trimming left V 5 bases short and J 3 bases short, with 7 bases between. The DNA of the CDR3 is TGTGCCAGTAGTCTCCAGGACACCGGGGAGCTGTTTTTT. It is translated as CASSLQDTGELFF.

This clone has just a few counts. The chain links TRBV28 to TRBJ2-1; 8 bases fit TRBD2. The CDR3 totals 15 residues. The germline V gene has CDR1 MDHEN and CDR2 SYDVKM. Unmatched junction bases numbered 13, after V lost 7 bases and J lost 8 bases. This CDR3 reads CASTQTLAGSDEQFF. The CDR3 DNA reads TGTGCCAGCACCCAGACCTTAGCGGGAAGCGATGAGCAGTTCTTC.

The CDR3 nucleotides are TGTGCCAGTAGTATAATCGGCAGGGGCGGTCAGCCCCAGCATTTT. Residues: CASSIIGRGGQPQHF. This rearrangement joins TRBV19 to TRBJ1-5; D may be TRBD1 (6 bases). The CDR3 runs 15 residues. CDR1 is LNHDA and CDR2 is SQIVND in the germline V gene (reference sequence). V was shortened by 2 bases and J by 6 bases, with 14 bases between the two germline ends.

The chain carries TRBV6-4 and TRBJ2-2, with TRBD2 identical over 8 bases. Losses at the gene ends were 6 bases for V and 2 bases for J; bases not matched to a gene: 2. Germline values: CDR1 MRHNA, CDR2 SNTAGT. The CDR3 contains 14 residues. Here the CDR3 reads CASRTSGNTGELFF. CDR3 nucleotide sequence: TGTGCCAGCAGAACTAGCGGTAACACCGGGGAGCTGTTTTTT.

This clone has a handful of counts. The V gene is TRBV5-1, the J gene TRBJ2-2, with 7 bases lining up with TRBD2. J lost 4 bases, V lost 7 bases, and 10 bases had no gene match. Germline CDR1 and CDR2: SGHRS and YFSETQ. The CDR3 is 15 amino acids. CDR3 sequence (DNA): TGCGCCAGCTTCCCTGGGGGGGGATTCACCGGGGAGCTGTTTTTT. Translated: CASFPGGGFTGELFF.

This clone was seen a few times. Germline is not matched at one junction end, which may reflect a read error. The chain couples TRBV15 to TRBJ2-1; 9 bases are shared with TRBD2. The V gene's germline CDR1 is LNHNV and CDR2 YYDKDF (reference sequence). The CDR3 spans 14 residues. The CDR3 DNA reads TGTGCCACCAGCAGAGAGAGGGCTAGCGGGGCCCGGATCTTC. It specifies CATSRERASGARIF.

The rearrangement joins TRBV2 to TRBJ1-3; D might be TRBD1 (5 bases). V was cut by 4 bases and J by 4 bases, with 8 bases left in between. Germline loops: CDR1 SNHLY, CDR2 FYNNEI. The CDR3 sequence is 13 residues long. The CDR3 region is CASSGQMGNTIYF. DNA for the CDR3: TGTGCCAGCAGTGGACAGATGGGAAACACCATATATTTT.

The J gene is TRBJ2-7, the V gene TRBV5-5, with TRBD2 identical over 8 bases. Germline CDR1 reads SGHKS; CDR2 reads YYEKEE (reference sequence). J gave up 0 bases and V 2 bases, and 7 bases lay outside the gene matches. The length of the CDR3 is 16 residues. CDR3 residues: CASSFLSGASSYEQYV. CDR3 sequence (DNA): TGTGCCAGCAGCTTTCTTAGCGGGGCCAGCTCCTACGAGCAGTACGTC.

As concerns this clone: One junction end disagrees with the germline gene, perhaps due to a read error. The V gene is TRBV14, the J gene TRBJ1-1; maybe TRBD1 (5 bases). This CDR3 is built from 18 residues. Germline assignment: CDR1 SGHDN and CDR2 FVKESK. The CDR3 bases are TGTGCCAGCAGACAAGATACCGGGCGGGGACTTGAGAACACTGAAGCTTTATTT. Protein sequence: CASRQDTGRGLENTEALF.

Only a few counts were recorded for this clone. The CDR3 DNA reads TGCGCCAGCACCCGGGGAGGGGTAGAAGGGGCCAACGTCCTGACTTTC. Residues: CASTRGGVEGANVLTF. The rearrangement joins TRBV5-1 to TRBJ2-6; 7 bases agree with TRBD2. The CDR3 has 16 amino acids. CDR1 SGHRS and CDR2 YFSETQ come from the germline V gene. The V gene end was trimmed by 6 bases and the J gene end by 4 bases; junction bases not matched to a gene: 10.

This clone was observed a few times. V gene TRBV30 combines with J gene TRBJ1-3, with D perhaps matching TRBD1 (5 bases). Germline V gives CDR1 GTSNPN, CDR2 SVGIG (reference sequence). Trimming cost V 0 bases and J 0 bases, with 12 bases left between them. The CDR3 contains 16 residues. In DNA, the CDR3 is TGTGCCTGGAGTGTCACCACAGGCTCCTCTGGAAACACCATATATTTT. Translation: CAWSVTTGSSGNTIYF.

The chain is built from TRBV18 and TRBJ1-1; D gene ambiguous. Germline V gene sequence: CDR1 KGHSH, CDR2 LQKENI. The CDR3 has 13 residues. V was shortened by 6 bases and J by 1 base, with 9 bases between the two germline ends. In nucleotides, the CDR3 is TGTGCCAGCTCCCCCACGAGGAACACTGAAGCTTTCTTT. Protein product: CASSPTRNTEAFF.

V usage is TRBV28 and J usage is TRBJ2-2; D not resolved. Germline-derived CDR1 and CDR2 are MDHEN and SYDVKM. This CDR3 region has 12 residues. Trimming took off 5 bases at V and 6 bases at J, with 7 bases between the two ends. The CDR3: CASSTPPGELFF. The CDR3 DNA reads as TGTGCCAGCAGTACTCCCCCCGGGGAGCTGTTTTTT.

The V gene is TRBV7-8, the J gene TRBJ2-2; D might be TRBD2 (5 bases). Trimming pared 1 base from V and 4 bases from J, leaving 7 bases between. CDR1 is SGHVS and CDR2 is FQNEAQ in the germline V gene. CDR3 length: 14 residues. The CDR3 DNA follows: TGTGCCAGCAGCTTAGGGGCGGGCACCGGGGAGCTGTTTTTT. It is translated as CASSLGAGTGELFF.

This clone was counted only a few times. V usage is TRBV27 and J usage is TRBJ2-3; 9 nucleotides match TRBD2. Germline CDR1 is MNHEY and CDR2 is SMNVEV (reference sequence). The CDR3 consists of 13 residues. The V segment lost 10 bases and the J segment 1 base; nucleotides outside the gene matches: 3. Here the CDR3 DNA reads TGTGCCATCCGGACTAGCGGCACAGATACGCAGTATTTT. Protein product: CAIRTSGTDTQYF.

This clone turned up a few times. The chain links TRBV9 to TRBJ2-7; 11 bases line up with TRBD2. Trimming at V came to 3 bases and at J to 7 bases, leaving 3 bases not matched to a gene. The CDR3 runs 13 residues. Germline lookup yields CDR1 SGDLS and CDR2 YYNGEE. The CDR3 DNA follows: TGTGCCAGCAGCGGTAGCGGGAGGGAAGAGCAGTACTTC. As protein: CASSGSGREEQYF.

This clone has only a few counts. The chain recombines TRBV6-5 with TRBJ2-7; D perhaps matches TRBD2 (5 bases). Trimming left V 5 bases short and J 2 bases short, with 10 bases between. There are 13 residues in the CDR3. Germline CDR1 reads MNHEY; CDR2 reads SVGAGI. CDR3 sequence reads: CASSSAGTYEQYV. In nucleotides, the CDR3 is TGTGCCAGCAGTAGCGCGGGTACCTACGAGCAGTACGTC.

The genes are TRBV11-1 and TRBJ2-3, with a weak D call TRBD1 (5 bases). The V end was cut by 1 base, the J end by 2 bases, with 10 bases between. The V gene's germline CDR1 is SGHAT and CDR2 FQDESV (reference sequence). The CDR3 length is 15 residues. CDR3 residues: CASSLGTPDTDTQYF. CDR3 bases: TGTGCCAGCAGCTTAGGGACACCTGACACAGATACGCAGTATTTT. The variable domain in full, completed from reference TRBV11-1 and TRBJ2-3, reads EAEVAQSPRYKITEKSQAVAFWCDPISGHATLYWYRQILGQGPELLVQFQDESVVDDSQLPKDRFSAERLKGVDSTLKIQPAELGDSAMYLCASSLGTPDTDTQYFGPGTRLTVL.

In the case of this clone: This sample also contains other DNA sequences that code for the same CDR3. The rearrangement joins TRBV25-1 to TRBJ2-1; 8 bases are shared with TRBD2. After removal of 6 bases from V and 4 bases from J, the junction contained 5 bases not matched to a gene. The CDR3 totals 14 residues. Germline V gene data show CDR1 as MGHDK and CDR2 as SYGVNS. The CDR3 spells CASSELAEYNEQFF. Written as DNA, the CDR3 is TGTGCCAGCAGCGAACTAGCGGAGTACAATGAGCAGTTCTTC.